This entry is about one T cell receptor (beta chain). What it binds is not known. CD4+ T cells from unexposed donors were obtained before the COVID-19 pandemic (2011-2018). CD4+ T cells were isolated from the cells after nine to eleven days of culture. This record comes from a study of CD4 T cells in relation to SARS-CoV-2 and coronaviruses. The repertoire was sequenced with immunoSEQ multiplex PCR; TCRdb's copy has only in-frame clones and lacks some. The profile shows about 24,000 clones, about 70% of them singletons. Germline CDR1 is SGHAT and CDR2 is FQNNGV. CDR3 length: 14 amino acids. V gave up 1 base and J gave up 3 bases, with 8 bases separating them.

V and J are TRBV11-2 and TRBJ2-3; perhaps TRBD2 as D (6 bases). The sequenced sample consisted of CD4+ T cells from PBMCs, cultured in vitro. This clonotype originated in a human donor in good health. The CDR3 sequence is CASSLGGETDTQYF. CDR3 DNA sequence: TGTGCCAGCAGCTTAGGGGGGGAGACAGATACGCAGTATTTT.